Shown below are 30 T cell receptor beta chains from a single sample sequenced in a study of T cells after yellow fever vaccination. TCRdb re-called the 5' RACE reads with MiXCR, one entry per CDR3 protein. The profile shows around 400,000 distinct CDR3 sequences, around a tenth of them singletons. Sequencing used PBMCs, obtained on the day of the first yellow fever vaccination. Receptors were obtained from a man in his late teens or twenties who received the YFV17D yellow fever vaccine.

The rearrangement links TRBV14 to TRBJ1-1; D is uncertain. The length of the CDR3 is 12 residues. Between the trimmed V and J ends, which lost 6 bases and 8 bases, there was a span of 13 bases. Germline values: CDR1 SGHDN, CDR2 FVKESK. DNA for the CDR3: TGTGCCAGCAGTCCTAGCATCCGGGAAGCTTTCTTT. Translation: CASSPSIREAFF.

This rearrangement joins TRBV2 to TRBJ2-7, with TRBD2 matching over 7 bases. V lost 11 bases to trimming and J lost 4 bases; unmatched junction nucleotides: 5. This CDR3 is 11 amino acids long. From germline, CDR1 is SNHLY and CDR2 FYNNEI. CDR3 loop: CAGAGDYEQYF. Written as DNA, the CDR3 is TGTGCCGGCGCGGGAGATTACGAGCAGTACTTC.

This clonotype turned up a few times. The CDR3 DNA reads TGCGCCAGCAGCTTGCCCCCAAGCAATGAGCAGTTCTTC. The encoded protein is CASSLPPSNEQFF. The rearrangement links TRBV5-1 to TRBJ2-1; no clear D gene. The germline V gene encodes CDR1 SGHRS and CDR2 YFSETQ. V was pared by 1 base and J by 6 bases, with 8 bases between. The CDR3 is 13 residues long.

This chain uses TRBV5-1 with TRBJ1-2; TRBD1 might be the D (5 bases). The ends were cut back, 5 bases at V and 6 bases at J, with 17 bases in the middle. This CDR3 has 14 amino acids. From germline, CDR1 is SGHRS and CDR2 YFSETQ. The chain's CDR3 is CASRQSQGGDGYTF. CDR3 nucleotides: TGCGCCAGCAGACAGTCCCAGGGAGGGGATGGCTACACCTTC. Variable domain in full (rest from reference TRBV5-1 and TRBJ1-2): KAGVTQTPRYLIKTRGQQVTLSCSPISGHRSVSWYQQTPGQGLQFLFEYFSETQRNKGNFPGRFSGRQFSNSRSEMNVSTLELGDSALYLCASRQSQGGDGYTFGSGTRLTVV.

This clonotype has a handful of counts. V is TRBV4-3 and J is TRBJ2-5; D may be TRBD1 or TRBD2 (5 bases each). CDR3 length: 16 residues. The V gene's germline CDR1 is LGHNA and CDR2 YSLEER. The ends were cut back, 0 bases at V and 3 bases at J, with 14 bases in the middle. CDR3 bases: TGCGCCAGCAGCCAAGAAGCGAGGGTCAGGGAAGAGACCCAGTACTTC. It yields the protein CASSQEARVREETQYF.

The chain has TRBV15 and TRBJ1-5, with a possible D match to TRBD1 (6 bases). The CDR3 is 15 amino acids. The V end lost 3 bases, the J end lost 3 bases, and 12 bases lay between the germline ends. Germline CDR1 is LNHNV and CDR2 is YYDKDF (reference sequence). The CDR3 sequence is CATSRGQQDNQPQHF. Here the CDR3 DNA reads TGTGCCACCAGCAGGGGACAACAGGACAATCAGCCCCAGCATTTT.

This clonotype was seen more than once but under ten times. The chain couples TRBV10-1 to TRBJ1-1; D not certain. CDR1 is WNHNN and CDR2 is SYGVQD in the germline V gene (reference sequence). Trimming took off 8 bases at V and 1 base at J, with 11 bases between the two ends. CDR3 length: 13 amino acids. The CDR3 nucleotides read TGCGCCAGCCCTGCGCGGCAGAACACTGAAGCTTTCTTT. As protein: CASPARQNTEAFF.

This clonotype occurred a few times. V usage is TRBV18 and J usage is TRBJ2-5; the match to TRBD2 covers 15 bases. V lost 6 bases, J lost 2 bases, and 7 bases stayed unmatched. The length of the CDR3 is 17 residues. Germline V gives CDR1 KGHSH, CDR2 LQKENI. CDR3 nucleotide sequence: TGTGCCAGCTCTTCCGGGACTAGCGGGGGGTCGCAAGAGACCCAGTACTTC. It codes for CASSSGTSGGSQETQYF.

The chain is built from TRBV5-1 and TRBJ1-2; tentatively, D is TRBD1 (5 bases). V dropped 5 bases and J dropped 4 bases, with 12 bases sitting between them. The CDR3 is made up of 13 amino acids. The germline V gene has CDR1 SGHRS and CDR2 YFSETQ. The CDR3 DNA reads as TGCGCCAGCAGGTTGACAGCCACCTATGGCTACACCTTC. As protein: CASRLTATYGYTF.

As for this clonotype: This could be a read error, since a much larger clone is one nucleotide away. This rearrangement joins TRBV7-2 to TRBJ2-1; TRBD2 aligns across 10 bases. Trimming removed 5 bases from V and 3 bases from J; junction bases left unmatched: 4. CDR1 SGHTA and CDR2 FQGNSA come from the germline V gene. The length of the CDR3 is 15 residues. The DNA for the CDR3 is TGTGCCAGCAGCATCGGACTAGCGGACTACAATGAGCAGTTCTTC. This sequence encodes CASSIGLADYNEQFF.

There are a few counts of this clonotype. The gene calls are TRBV7-9 and TRBJ2-1, with TRBD1 matching 8 bases. Germline lookup yields CDR1 SEHNR and CDR2 FQNEAQ (reference sequence). V shed 4 bases and J 4 bases; nucleotides not matched to a gene: 6. The CDR3 has 15 residues. This CDR3 is CASSSGQGGYNEQFF. The CDR3 DNA follows: TGTGCCAGCAGCTCAGGACAGGGTGGGTACAATGAGCAGTTCTTC. The variable domain in full, with the rest retrieved from reference TRBV7-9 and TRBJ2-1, is DTGVSQNPRHKITKRGQNVTFRCDPISEHNRLYWYRQTLGQGPEFLTYFQNEAQLEKSRLLSDRFSAERPKGSFSTLEIQRTEQGDSAMYLCASSSGQGGYNEQFFGPGTRLTVL.

The V call is TRBV4-2, the J call TRBJ2-5, with 7 bases identical to TRBD2. J lost 7 bases, V lost 4 bases, and 12 bases had no gene match. This CDR3 is 15 amino acids long. The germline gives CDR1 LGHNA, CDR2 YNFKEQ. CDR3: CASSPSSGTSGTQYF. The CDR3 bases are TGTGCCAGCAGCCCGTCTAGCGGAACCTCAGGGACCCAGTACTTC.

This clonotype occurred a few times. The chain employs TRBV12-3 or TRBV12-4 and TRBJ2-2, with D maybe TRBD1 (5 bases). CDR3 length equals 15 residues. V lost 5 bases and J 4 bases, leaving 14 bases between the germline ends. The CDR3 coding sequence is TGTGCCAGCAGTCCAGGGAAAGACCGCACCGGGGAGCTGTTTTTT. It codes for CASSPGKDRTGELFF.

The rearrangement joins TRBV9 to TRBJ2-5; 9 positions match TRBD2. This CDR3 comprises 14 residues. CDR1 SGDLS and CDR2 YYNGEE come from the germline V gene. With V trimmed by 7 bases and J by 5 bases, 9 bases remained unmatched. The CDR3 loop is CASSRAGGSETQYF. The CDR3 bases are TGTGCCAGCTCGAGAGCGGGGGGTTCGGAGACCCAGTACTTC.

This clonotype was detected ten times or more. For the CDR3, the DNA is TGTGCCAGCAGCCAAGACGAGGAGGGGGACACTGAAGCTTTCTTT. It translates to CASSQDEEGDTEAFF. The chain employs TRBV4-2 and TRBJ1-1; weak D call: TRBD1 (6 bases). V lost 0 bases, J lost 3 bases, and 11 bases lay in between. CDR1 is LGHNA, CDR2 YNFKEQ, per germline. CDR3 size: 15 residues.

In this sample, this clonotype turned up a few times. The CDR3 loop is CASSAGGYGNTIYF. The CDR3 coding sequence is TGTGCCAGCAGCGCAGGGGGCTACGGAAACACCATATATTTT. This chain links TRBV7-9 with TRBJ1-3, with TRBD1 matching over 8 bases. The CDR3 totals 14 residues. With 5 bases clipped from V and 4 bases from J, the junction kept 4 bases outside the gene matches. Germline V CDR1 and CDR2: SEHNR, FQNEAQ (reference sequence).

This clonotype showed up just a few times. The chain employs TRBV11-2 and TRBJ2-3; D call uncertain. Germline values: CDR1 SGHAT, CDR2 FQNNGV. CDR3 length: 13 amino acids. Trimming removed 3 bases at V and 9 bases at J, with 13 bases between. CDR3 residues: CASSFGRASTQYF. The CDR3 coding sequence is TGTGCCAGCAGCTTTGGCCGGGCGTCGACGCAGTATTTT. The full variable domain, rest sourced from reference TRBV11-2 and TRBJ2-3, is EAGVAQSPRYKIIEKRQSVAFWCNPISGHATLYWYQQILGQGPKLLIQFQNNGVVDDSQLPKDRFSAERLKGVDSTLKIQPAKLEDSAVYLCASSFGRASTQYFGPGTRLTVL.

The chain couples TRBV20-1 to TRBJ1-2, with D maybe TRBD1 (5 bases). Germline V gene sequence: CDR1 DFQATT, CDR2 SNEGSKA (reference sequence). The CDR3 contains 13 residues. V dropped 0 bases and J dropped 2 bases, with 7 bases sitting between them. For the CDR3, the DNA is TGCAGTGCTAGAGATGACAGAAACTATGGCTACACCTTC. Its translation: CSARDDRNYGYTF.

This clonotype was recorded a few times. The V and J genes are TRBV21-1 and TRBJ2-7; the table's TRBD1 call for D was not verified on the DNA. TRBV21-1 is given as a pseudogene. The CDR3 has 13 residues. The CDR3 loop reads CASPDPGPYEQYV. CDR3 nucleotide sequence: TGTGCCAGCCCGGACCCGGGGCCCTACGAGCAGTACGTC.

The table lists this clonotype with a few counts. This chain uses TRBV7-3 with TRBJ2-3; 7 bases agree with TRBD1. Germline CDR1 is SGHTA and CDR2 is FQGTGA. The CDR3 contains 12 residues. V gave up 3 bases and J gave up 9 bases; unmatched junction bases: 3. The CDR3: CASSFLGGTQYF. CDR3 bases: TGTGCCAGCAGCTTTCTAGGGGGCACGCAGTATTTT. Full variable domain (missing parts from reference TRBV7-3 and TRBJ2-3): GAGVSQTPSNKVTEKGKYVELRCDPISGHTALYWYRQSLGQGPEFLIYFQGTGAADDSGLPNDRFFAVRPEGSVSTLKIQRTERGDSAVYLCASSFLGGTQYFGPGTRLTVL.

This clonotype was found a few times. The rearrangement links TRBV6-5 to TRBJ1-2; no clear D gene. V lost 3 bases, J lost 2 bases, and 7 bases lay in between. CDR3 length equals 13 residues. The germline V gene encodes CDR1 MNHEY and CDR2 SVGAGI. The CDR3 nucleotides read TGTGCCAGCAGTTATGCCGGAAACTATGGCTACACCTTC. Its protein product is CASSYAGNYGYTF.

This clonotype was observed many times. The chain links TRBV14 to TRBJ2-1; 10 bases are shared with TRBD2. With V trimmed by 6 bases and J by 2 bases, 4 bases remained unmatched. Germline loops: CDR1 SGHDN, CDR2 FVKESK. The CDR3 loop spans 15 amino acids. The CDR3 here is CASRPSGGTYNEQFF. CDR3 in DNA: TGTGCCAGCAGACCTAGCGGGGGCACCTACAATGAGCAGTTCTTC. The full variable domain, rest sourced from reference TRBV14 and TRBJ2-1, is EAGVTQFPSHSVIEKGQTVTLRCDPISGHDNLYWYRRVMGKEIKFLLHFVKESKQDESGMPNNRFLAERTGGTYSTLKVQPAELEDSGVYFCASRPSGGTYNEQFFGPGTRLTVL.

This clonotype came up many times. This chain links TRBV6-5 with TRBJ2-3; D uncertain. CDR3 size: 16 residues. V was shortened by 4 bases and J by 2 bases, with 16 bases between the two germline ends. CDR1 is MNHEY, CDR2 SVGAGI, per germline. CDR3 in DNA: TGTGCCAGCAGTTTACCTCCGCGGACCTACACAGATACGCAGTATTTT. It encodes CASSLPPRTYTDTQYF.

This clonotype occurred a few times. V usage is TRBV5-1 and J usage is TRBJ2-5; a weak D match, TRBD2 (7 bases). The CDR3 totals 15 residues. Germline V gene data show CDR1 as SGHRS and CDR2 as YFSETQ. With 2 bases removed from V and 5 bases from J, the gap between germline ends came to 16 bases. CDR3 residues: CASSFGGGRGETQYF. In DNA, the CDR3 is TGCGCCAGCAGCTTCGGCGGGGGCCGGGGGGAGACCCAGTACTTC.

The chain combines TRBV4-3 with TRBJ2-3; D perhaps matches TRBD1 (5 bases). Trimming cost V 1 base and J 4 bases, with 6 bases left between them. The V gene's germline CDR1 is LGHNA and CDR2 YSLEER. The CDR3 spans 13 residues. The CDR3 reads CASSQVGADTQYF. The CDR3 coding sequence is TGCGCCAGCAGCCAAGTAGGGGCAGATACGCAGTATTTT.

This clonotype was counted between two and nine times. V is TRBV4-3 and J is TRBJ2-3; 12 positions agree with TRBD2. The CDR3 runs to 16 residues. With 7 bases clipped from V and 0 bases from J, the junction kept 5 bases outside the gene matches. Germline-derived CDR1 and CDR2 are LGHNA and YSLEER. This chain's CDR3 is CASKALAGGSTDTQYF. For the CDR3, the DNA is TGCGCCAGCAAGGCACTAGCGGGGGGTAGCACAGATACGCAGTATTTT.

V usage is TRBV15 and J usage is TRBJ2-1; D gene uncertain. The V and J ends lost 3 bases and 6 bases respectively, with 6 bases between them. Germline V lookup: CDR1 LNHNV, CDR2 YYDKDF (reference sequence). The CDR3 length is 12 residues. The CDR3 region is CATSRLINEQFF. The CDR3 DNA reads TGTGCCACCAGCAGGCTAATCAATGAGCAGTTCTTC.

J is TRBJ2-1 and V is TRBV7-2, with TRBD2 identical over 13 bases. Per germline, CDR1 SGHTA and CDR2 FQGNSA. This CDR3 comprises 16 residues. V trimming: 5 bases; J trimming: 9 bases; junction bases outside the gene matches: 10. The CDR3 DNA is TGTGCCAGCAGCAGCGGGACTAGCGGGGCTTTAGGTGAGCAGTTCTTC. The encoded protein is CASSSGTSGALGEQFF.

This clonotype has just a few counts. The chain carries TRBV18 and TRBJ2-3; 9 bases agree with TRBD1. V lost 3 bases, J lost 2 bases, and 6 bases stayed unmatched. Germline V gene data show CDR1 as KGHSH and CDR2 as LQKENI. This CDR3 has 16 amino acids. CDR3 bases: TGTGCCAGCTCACCGCGGACAGGGGCGGACACAGATACGCAGTATTTT. Amino acid sequence: CASSPRTGADTDTQYF.

V usage is TRBV6-2 or TRBV6-3 and J usage is TRBJ2-1; possibly TRBD2 for D (6 bases). Germline CDR1 and CDR2: MNHEY and SVGEGT. Trimming shortened V by 2 bases and J by 0 bases, and 8 bases separated the two germline ends. The CDR3 is made up of 15 amino acids. The DNA of the CDR3 is TGTGCCAGCAGTTACGGGGGGTACTCCTACAATGAGCAGTTCTTC. It codes for CASSYGGYSYNEQFF.